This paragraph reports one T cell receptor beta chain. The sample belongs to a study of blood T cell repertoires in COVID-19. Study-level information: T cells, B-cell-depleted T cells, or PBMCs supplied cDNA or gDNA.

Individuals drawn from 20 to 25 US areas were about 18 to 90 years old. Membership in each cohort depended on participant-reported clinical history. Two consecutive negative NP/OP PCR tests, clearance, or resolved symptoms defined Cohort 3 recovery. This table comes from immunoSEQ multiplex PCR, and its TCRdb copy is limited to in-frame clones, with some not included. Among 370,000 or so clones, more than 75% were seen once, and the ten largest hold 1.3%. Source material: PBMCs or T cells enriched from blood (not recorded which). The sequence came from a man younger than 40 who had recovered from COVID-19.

The CDR3 nucleotides are TGCGCCAGCAGCTTGACTCCGGGACTAGCGTACGAGCAGTACTTC. Protein: CASSLTPGLAYEQYF. The genes are TRBV5-1 and TRBJ2-7; 10 nucleotides agree with TRBD2. The J segment lost 4 bases and the V segment lost 1 base, leaving 5 bases of the junction unmatched. This CDR3 comprises 15 residues. Per germline, CDR1 SGHRS and CDR2 YFSETQ.